The 30 T cell receptor beta chains presented below share a single source sample, sequenced in a study of shared clonotypes between healthy human individuals. Measured with immunoSEQ multiplex PCR; TCRdb has only the in-frame clones, and not every one. The data contain under 150,000 clones, about 67% of them singletons. The sample comprised memory CD8+ T cells sorted from blood. Documented subset: CD45RO+ cells pooled with CCR7-negative TemRA cells. The receptors were sampled from a woman in her 30s in good health.

The J gene is TRBJ1-1, the V gene TRBV2; 9 bases match TRBD1. CDR3 length equals 13 residues. Germline V gives CDR1 SNHLY, CDR2 FYNNEI. V shed 5 bases and J 7 bases; nucleotides not matched to a gene: 5. DNA of the CDR3: TGTGCCAGCAGTCTTAGGACAGGGGTTGAAGCTTTCTTT. It translates to CASSLRTGVEAFF.

This chain connects TRBV7-9 to TRBJ1-1, with D perhaps matching TRBD1 (5 bases). This CDR3 has 17 amino acids. Germline CDR1 is SEHNR and CDR2 is FQNEAQ (reference sequence). The germline V and J ends were trimmed by 5 bases and 1 base, with 20 bases remaining between them. The CDR3 spells CASSGALTLTGNTEAFF. The DNA of the CDR3 is TGTGCCAGCAGCGGTGCCCTAACACTTACAGGGAACACTGAAGCTTTCTTT.

This chain connects TRBV6-6 to TRBJ2-1; D is unclear. This CDR3 has 13 amino acids. V was trimmed by 2 bases and J by 5 bases, leaving 7 bases between them. The V gene's germline CDR1 is MNHNY and CDR2 SVGAGI (reference sequence). DNA for the CDR3: TGTGCCAGCAGTTACGAAATACACAATGAGCAGTTCTTC. Its protein is CASSYEIHNEQFF.

This clone has just a few counts. This chain connects TRBV6-4 to TRBJ1-1, with a possible D match to TRBD1 (6 bases). CDR1 is MRHNA, CDR2 SNTAGT, per germline. The CDR3 contains 13 residues. The V end was cut by 3 bases, the J end by 4 bases, with 9 bases between. DNA of the CDR3: TGTGCCAGCAGTGAAACAGGGATCACTGAAGCTTTCTTT. Its translation: CASSETGITEAFF.

To note about this clone: One junction end disagrees with the germline gene, perhaps due to a read error. The chain couples TRBV7-9 to TRBJ1-1, with D unresolved. CDR3 length: 13 amino acids. The germline CDR1 and CDR2 sequences are SEHNR and FQNEAQ (reference sequence). The CDR3 sequence is CASTLVRDTEAFF. CDR3 DNA sequence: TGTGCCAGCACCTTAGTGAGGGACACTGAAGCTTTCTTT.

V and J are TRBV10-3 and TRBJ2-7; TRBD2 is a possible D gene (5 bases). This CDR3 has 13 residues. The V gene lost 11 bases and the J gene lost 6 bases, with 20 bases spanning the gap. Germline V lookup: CDR1 ENHRY, CDR2 SYGVKD. CDR3 sequence: CAAGERTPLEQYF. The CDR3 DNA follows: TGTGCCGCCGGGGAGCGGACTCCCCTCGAGCAGTACTTC.

The genes are TRBV5-1 and TRBJ2-7, with TRBD2 matching over 11 bases. CDR3 length: 15 residues. With 0 bases clipped from V and 3 bases from J, the junction kept 2 bases outside the gene matches. CDR1 and CDR2 (germline): SGHRS, YFSETQ. This chain's CDR3 is CASSLDSGGDYEQYF. As DNA, the CDR3 is TGCGCCAGCAGCTTGGATAGCGGGGGGGACTACGAGCAGTACTTC.

CDR3 DNA sequence: TGTGCCAGCAGCCTTAGCGGGAGGTTCTCCTACGAGCAGTACTTC. Protein sequence: CASSLSGRFSYEQYF. V gene TRBV11-2 combines with J gene TRBJ2-7; 10 nucleotides align to TRBD2. After removal of 5 bases from V and 0 bases from J, the junction contained 4 bases not matched to a gene. The germline V gene encodes CDR1 SGHAT and CDR2 FQNNGV. The CDR3 has 15 residues.

This chain joins TRBV10-3 and TRBJ2-7, with D possibly matching TRBD1 (7 bases). The germline CDR1 and CDR2 sequences are ENHRY and SYGVKD. The CDR3 runs to 14 residues. Trimming cost V 2 bases and J 4 bases, with 12 bases left between them. The CDR3 reads CAISEARGEYEQYF. For the CDR3, the DNA is TGTGCCATCAGTGAGGCCAGGGGGGAATACGAGCAGTACTTC.

The V call is TRBV25-1, the J call TRBJ2-3, with D perhaps being TRBD1 or TRBD2 (6 bases each). Trimming left V 1 base short and J 0 bases short, with 11 bases between. The CDR3 contains 16 residues. Germline loops: CDR1 MGHDK, CDR2 SYGVNS. In DNA, the CDR3 is TGTGCCAGCAGTGAATCTCGGGGGCGTAGCACAGATACGCAGTATTTT. It codes for CASSESRGRSTDTQYF.

The gene calls are TRBV25-1 and TRBJ2-2; D is perhaps TRBD2 (5 bases). Germline assignment: CDR1 MGHDK and CDR2 SYGVNS. V gave up 3 bases and J gave up 8 bases, with 22 bases separating them. The CDR3 has 17 amino acids. The CDR3 sequence: CASSDKVGVESAGELFF. CDR3 DNA sequence: TGTGCCAGCAGTGATAAGGTGGGAGTAGAGTCGGCGGGGGAGCTGTTTTTT.

This clone was seen repeatedly, ten times or more. The rearrangement joins TRBV7-8 to TRBJ1-5; no clear D gene. The CDR3 consists of 17 residues. Germline CDR1 reads SGHVS; CDR2 reads FQNEAQ. V lost 5 bases and J 0 bases, leaving 17 bases between the germline ends. The CDR3 bases are TGTGCCAGCAGCCAAGGAGAGGTTGATTATAGCAATCAGCCCCAGCATTTT. Amino acids: CASSQGEVDYSNQPQHF.

The CDR3 here is CASLSAGYEQYF. The DNA for the CDR3 is TGTGCCAGCTTATCAGCGGGTTACGAGCAGTACTTC. This rearrangement joins TRBV27 to TRBJ2-7; tentative D call: TRBD2 (6 bases). The CDR3 is made up of 12 amino acids. CDR1 MNHEY and CDR2 SMNVEV come from the germline V gene (reference sequence). Trimming took off 8 bases at V and 4 bases at J, with 12 bases between the two ends.

This chain links TRBV6-6 with TRBJ1-5, with a weak D call TRBD1 (6 bases). This CDR3 has 16 residues. The ends were cut back, 2 bases at V and 0 bases at J, with 11 bases in the middle. The germline V gene encodes CDR1 MNHNY and CDR2 SVGAGI (reference sequence). The CDR3 coding sequence is TGTGCCAGCAGTTACCTGAAGGGACATAGCAATCAGCCCCAGCATTTT. Protein: CASSYLKGHSNQPQHF.

The genes are TRBV6-1 and TRBJ2-3, with 7 bases that match TRBD2. Germline V gene data show CDR1 as MNHNS and CDR2 as SASEGT. The J segment lost 0 bases and the V segment lost 5 bases, leaving 5 bases of the junction unmatched. CDR3 length: 15 amino acids. CDR3 DNA: TGTGCCAGCAGTAGTTCTAGCGGAAGCACAGATACGCAGTATTTT. As protein: CASSSSSGSTDTQYF.

V is TRBV7-8 and J is TRBJ2-7; D ambiguous. This CDR3 is built from 13 residues. With 5 bases removed from V and 0 bases from J, the gap between germline ends came to 8 bases. Germline V gene lookup returns CDR1 SGHVS and CDR2 FQNEAQ. CDR3 nucleotides: TGTGCCAGCAGCAGAACGAGCTCCTACGAGCAGTACTTC. Its translation: CASSRTSSYEQYF.

V usage is TRBV7-9 and J usage is TRBJ2-7; D possibly uses TRBD1 or TRBD2 (5 bases each). CDR3 length: 16 amino acids. Trimming pared 5 bases from V and 0 bases from J, leaving 17 bases between. Germline V gene sequence: CDR1 SEHNR, CDR2 FQNEAQ (reference sequence). The CDR3 protein is CASSPSRGRLSYEQYF. The CDR3 nucleotides are TGTGCCAGCAGCCCTTCCCGGGGCCGACTCTCCTACGAGCAGTACTTC.

The rearrangement links TRBV4-2 to TRBJ2-3, with D perhaps matching TRBD2 (5 bases). This CDR3 spans 14 amino acids. V gave up 1 base and J gave up 3 bases, with 8 bases separating them. The germline V gene has CDR1 LGHNA and CDR2 YNFKEQ. CDR3 DNA: TGTGCCAGCAGCCAAGTCACGGGGACAGATACGCAGTATTTT. It codes for CASSQVTGTDTQYF.

The chain uses TRBV4-2 and TRBJ2-7; the D call may be TRBD1 or TRBD2 (5 bases each). Trimming stripped 3 bases from V and 2 bases from J, with 14 bases between. The germline V gene encodes CDR1 LGHNA and CDR2 YNFKEQ. The CDR3 extends over 15 amino acids. In nucleotides, the CDR3 is TGTGCCAGCAGCCAGGGACGGACGGCTACCTACGAGCAGTACTTC. Translated: CASSQGRTATYEQYF.

This clone appeared once. V usage is TRBV29-1 and J usage is TRBJ1-2, with a weak D call TRBD1 (6 bases). Trimming took off 6 bases at V and 3 bases at J, with 11 bases between the two ends. CDR1 SQVTM and CDR2 ANQGSEA come from the germline V gene. The CDR3 covers 12 residues. CDR3 sequence (DNA): TGCAGCGTGGCGGACAGCTACTATGGCTACACCTTC. Its translation: CSVADSYYGYTF.

The sample holds a few counts of this clone. This chain joins TRBV19 and TRBJ1-5; D unresolved. The CDR3 is 14 residues long. Germline V lookup: CDR1 LNHDA, CDR2 SQIVND (reference sequence). V lost 1 base and J lost 5, with 9 bases in between. The CDR3 here is CASSIGARDQPQHF. DNA for the CDR3: TGTGCCAGTAGTATAGGTGCTCGCGATCAGCCCCAGCATTTT.

This chain uses TRBV10-3 with TRBJ1-1; D not certain. Trimming removed 0 bases from V and 1 base from J, with 9 bases in between. There are 15 residues in the CDR3. Germline CDR1 ENHRY, CDR2 SYGVKD. The CDR3 DNA reads TGTGCCATCAGTGAGTCCCGCGACGGGAACACTGAAGCTTTCTTT. Translation gives CAISESRDGNTEAFF.

The rearrangement uses TRBV7-8 and TRBJ2-7; 11 bases align to TRBD2. After removal of 1 base from V and 5 bases from J, the junction contained 4 bases not matched to a gene. This CDR3 has 15 residues. The V gene's germline CDR1 is SGHVS and CDR2 FQNEAQ. This CDR3 reads CASSLETSGTHEQYF. The CDR3 bases are TGTGCCAGCAGCTTAGAGACTAGCGGGACCCACGAGCAGTACTTC.

This clone was recorded a few times. The chain uses TRBV9 and TRBJ2-7; D is unclear. Trimming left V 0 bases short and J 5 bases short, with 15 bases between. Germline CDR1 reads SGDLS; CDR2 reads YYNGEE. The CDR3 has 15 residues. CDR3 nucleotides: TGTGCCAGCAGCGTAGCTACCTCGACCGACCACGAGCAGTACTTC. This encodes CASSVATSTDHEQYF.

This clone has a single count. The genes are TRBV13 and TRBJ1-2, with D tentatively TRBD1 (5 bases). Per the germline V gene, CDR1 is PRHDT and CDR2 is FYEKMQ (reference sequence). Trimming cost V 6 bases and J 2 bases, with 13 bases left between them. The CDR3 loop spans 14 amino acids. The chain's CDR3 is CASSEEAGNYGYTF. The DNA of the CDR3 is TGTGCCAGCAGTGAAGAAGCAGGGAACTATGGCTACACCTTC.

V gene TRBV6-6 combines with J gene TRBJ1-3, with TRBD1 matching over 7 bases. The CDR3 loop spans 13 amino acids. The V segment lost 6 bases and the J segment 3 bases; nucleotides outside the gene matches: 2. Germline V gene data show CDR1 as MNHNY and CDR2 as SVGAGI (reference sequence). As DNA, the CDR3 is TGTGCCAGCAGACGGGACAGTGGAAACACCATATATTTT. Its protein is CASRRDSGNTIYF.

The genes are TRBV5-6 and TRBJ1-5; D remains unclear. V lost 3 bases and J lost 6, with 10 bases in between. The CDR3 runs 13 residues. Germline CDR1 and CDR2: SGHDT and YYEEEE. DNA of the CDR3: TGTGCCAGCAGCTCCACCGGAAGTCAGCCCCAGCATTTT. It translates to CASSSTGSQPQHF. Looking up the rest from reference TRBV5-6 and TRBJ1-5 gives the full variable domain: DAGVTQSPTHLIKTRGQQVTLRCSPKSGHDTVSWYQQALGQGPQFIFQYYEEEERQRGNFPDRFSGHQFPNYSSELNVNALLLGDSALYLCASSSTGSQPQHFGDGTRLSIL.

This clone was picked up one time. V is TRBV4-2 and J is TRBJ2-2, with 15 bases lining up with TRBD2. This CDR3 is built from 16 residues. Germline values: CDR1 LGHNA, CDR2 YNFKEQ. V gave up 4 bases and J gave up 6 bases; unmatched junction bases: 3. CDR3 sequence: CASSPGLAGGPGELFF. The CDR3 region has the DNA TGTGCCAGCAGCCCTGGACTAGCGGGAGGGCCCGGGGAGCTGTTTTTT.

This clone was picked up a small number of times. The V and J genes are TRBV29-1 and TRBJ2-7, with a possible D match to TRBD2 (6 bases). The CDR3 totals 15 residues. Per germline, CDR1 SQVTM and CDR2 ANQGSEA. Between the trimmed V and J ends, which lost 3 bases and 0 bases, there was a span of 15 bases. CDR3 in amino acids: CSVEEGTRASYEQYF. The CDR3 region has the DNA TGCAGCGTTGAGGAGGGTACTCGGGCCTCCTACGAGCAGTACTTC.

Written as DNA, the CDR3 is TGTGCCAGCGATGATTGGGTAGGCTCCTACGAGCAGTACTTC. Its protein product is CASDDWVGSYEQYF. This chain uses TRBV6-1 with TRBJ2-7; D gene unclear. Trimming took 8 bases from V and 0 from J, leaving 14 bases between them. The CDR3 runs 14 residues. The V gene's germline CDR1 is MNHNS and CDR2 SASEGT.